Given below is one T cell receptor (beta chain) in context. The target antigen is unknown. The germline CDR1 and CDR2 sequences are SNHLY and FYNNEI. The CDR3 length is 16 residues. The germline V and J ends were trimmed by 0 bases and 0 bases, with 8 bases remaining between them. This entry is derived from a study of T cell repertoires in cytomegalovirus infection. Across the whole study: Selection of CMV epitopes for the study included recently identified HLA-C-restricted and well-studied HLA-B-restricted ones. It can be stated that public TCR beta signatures indicated CMV infection as well as a matching HLA type. Whole-study results and caveats: HLA-C-restricted TCR beta clonotypes specific for CMV led the ex vivo response.

TCRdb processed the reads anew with MiXCR; each CDR3 protein has one entry. Of tens of thousands of distinct CDR3 sequences in the sample, around a fifth were seen once. Sample: CD8+ T cells from cultured PBMCs, taken from culture after CMV antigen stimulation. This receptor was obtained from a human donor in good health (CMV status not recorded). Some clones in this sample may be carry-over from other donors' samples. The genes are TRBV2 and TRBJ1-4; D gene uncertain. The CDR3 loop is CASSEAWPATNEKLFF. The DNA of the CDR3 is TGTGCCAGCAGTGAAGCCTGGCCTGCAACTAATGAAAAACTGTTTTTT.